The 18 T cell receptor beta chains listed next were all sequenced from one sample in a study of vaccination effects on CD4 cells after COVID-19. Antigens of these TCRs are unknown. In the ViraFEST assay, antigen-specific CD4+ clonotypes were identified by expansion after peptide-pool stimulation. Scientists isolated CD4+ T cells after a roughly ten-day culture period ended. Vaccinated participants had no history of SARS-CoV-2 infection and tested negative for nucleocapsid antibodies. Profiled with immunoSEQ multiplex PCR; TCRdb holds only in-frame clones, not every one. The sample consists of tens of thousands of clones, approximately 72% of them appearing once. The specimen was CD4+ T cells from PBMCs cultured with HCoV-NL63 spike peptides, collected before COVID-19 vaccination. All receptors derive from a human donor who received a COVID-19 vaccine.

This sequence joins TRBV5-4 and TRBJ1-6; no clear D. The V and J ends lost 4 bases and 3 bases respectively, with 8 bases between them. This CDR3 has 14 residues. CDR1 and CDR2 from the germline V gene are SGHNT and YYREEE (reference sequence). The CDR3, as DNA: TGTGCCAGCAGCATCCGGGACTATAATTCACCCCTCCACTTT. As protein: CASSIRDYNSPLHF.

This rearrangement joins TRBV28 to TRBJ2-3; 9 nucleotides line up with TRBD1. Germline V gene lookup returns CDR1 MDHEN and CDR2 SYDVKM. The V segment lost 2 bases and the J segment 3 bases; nucleotides outside the gene matches: 3. The CDR3 length is 15 residues. The CDR3 loop is CASSLTGQGTDTQYF. CDR3 bases: TGTGCCAGCAGTTTAACGGGACAGGGAACAGATACGCAGTATTTT.

This CDR3 is CATSRMVAGGRETQYF. The CDR3 nucleotides read TGTGCCACCAGCAGAATGGTGGCGGGGGGGCGCGAGACCCAGTACTTC. The gene calls are TRBV15 and TRBJ2-5, with 9 bases matching TRBD2. After removal of 2 bases from V and 5 bases from J, the junction contained 9 bases not matched to a gene. CDR3 length: 16 residues. Germline V gene lookup returns CDR1 LNHNV and CDR2 YYDKDF (reference sequence). The complete variable domain, with remaining parts taken from reference TRBV15 and TRBJ2-5, reads DAMVIQNPRYQVTQFGKPVTLSCSQTLNHNVMYWYQQKSSQAPKLLFHYYDKDFNNEADTPDNFQSRRPNTSFCFLDIRSPGLGDTAMYLCATSRMVAGGRETQYFGPGTRLLVL.

The chain couples TRBV27 to TRBJ2-5, with D tentatively TRBD1 (5 bases). The CDR3 totals 14 residues. V lost 8 bases and J lost 5, with 18 bases in between. Looked up from germline, CDR1 is MNHEY and CDR2 is SMNVEV (reference sequence). The CDR3 DNA follows: TGTGCCAGCGGTCGACAGTCCAACTTGGAGACCCAGTACTTC. Its translation is CASGRQSNLETQYF.

This clone was seen a handful of times. The chain uses TRBV19 and TRBJ1-1, with 8 bases fitting TRBD1. Losses at the gene ends were 2 bases for V and 2 bases for J; bases not matched to a gene: 10. The CDR3 covers 17 residues. Germline CDR1 and CDR2: LNHDA and SQIVND (reference sequence). Here the CDR3 reads CASSIRPGQARNTEAFF. The CDR3 DNA reads as TGTGCCAGTAGTATACGACCGGGACAGGCCCGTAACACTGAAGCTTTCTTT.

In this sample, this clone turned up once. The chain links TRBV2 to TRBJ1-6, with D possibly being TRBD1 (6 bases). Trimming stripped 7 bases from V and 9 bases from J, with 10 bases between. Germline V CDR1 and CDR2: SNHLY, FYNNEI. This CDR3 region has 12 residues. CDR3 residues: CASMQGSSPLHF. The CDR3 DNA follows: TGTGCCAGCATGCAGGGGAGTTCACCCCTCCACTTT. Full variable domain (outside the CDR3, taken from reference TRBV2 and TRBJ1-6): EPEVTQTPSHQVTQMGQEVILRCVPISNHLYFYWYRQILGQKVEFLVSFYNNEISEKSEIFDDQFSVERPDGSNFTLKIRSTKLEDSAMYFCASMQGSSPLHFGNGTRLTVT.

This clone has more than one count but fewer than ten. The chain has TRBV27 and TRBJ1-5; 10 bases map to TRBD1. The junction had 13 bases not matched to a gene; V was cut back by 6 bases and J by 5 bases. Germline V gene lookup returns CDR1 MNHEY and CDR2 SMNVEV (reference sequence). CDR3 length equals 17 residues. CDR3 protein: CASRAFTGQGFYQPQHF. CDR3 bases: TGTGCCAGCAGGGCATTTACGGGACAGGGGTTCTATCAGCCCCAGCATTTT.

V and J are TRBV6-1 and TRBJ1-4; TRBD1 might be the D (6 bases). Between the trimmed V and J ends, which lost 2 bases and 3 bases, there was a span of 7 bases. Germline V gives CDR1 MNHNS, CDR2 SASEGT. This CDR3 is 14 amino acids long. The CDR3 DNA sequence: TGTGCCAGCAGTGAACGGACAGCTAATGAAAAACTGTTTTTT. Amino acid sequence: CASSERTANEKLFF.

The chain employs TRBV6-5 and TRBJ1-2; D might be TRBD1 (5 bases). From germline, CDR1 is MNHEY and CDR2 SVGAGI. Trimming took 8 bases from V and 7 from J, leaving 14 bases between them. The CDR3 is 12 residues long. CDR3 in amino acids: CASRTGTLGYTF. In DNA, the CDR3 is TGTGCCAGCCGAACGGGGACTCTTGGCTACACCTTC.

The V call is TRBV27, the J call TRBJ1-2; D is perhaps TRBD1 (6 bases). This CDR3 has 14 amino acids. Germline CDR1 is MNHEY and CDR2 is SMNVEV (reference sequence). The ends were cut back, 6 bases at V and 6 bases at J, with 17 bases in the middle. The CDR3 DNA sequence: TGTGCCAGCAGGCGGAACAGGGCAGAGAATGGCTACACCTTC. Protein product: CASRRNRAENGYTF.

The CDR3 protein is CASSSTPSSYNSPLHF. CDR3 coding DNA: TGCGCCAGCAGCTCTACGCCGAGCTCCTATAATTCACCCCTCCACTTT. The V gene is TRBV4-1, the J gene TRBJ1-6; no clear D. The germline V gene encodes CDR1 MGHRA and CDR2 YSYEKL. Trimming removed 5 bases from V and 0 bases from J, with 11 bases in between. This CDR3 is built from 16 residues.

V and J are TRBV18 and TRBJ1-4; no clear D. Germline CDR1 and CDR2: KGHSH and LQKENI. The V end was cut by 4 bases, the J end by 0 bases, with 3 bases between. The CDR3 totals 13 residues. The DNA for the CDR3 is TGTGCCAGCTCACGAACAACTAATGAAAAACTGTTTTTT. It specifies CASSRTTNEKLFF.

V and J are TRBV5-5 and TRBJ1-1; maybe TRBD1 (5 bases). CDR3 length: 17 residues. The germline gives CDR1 SGHKS, CDR2 YYEKEE (reference sequence). V lost 0 bases and J 3 bases, leaving 18 bases between the germline ends. This CDR3 is CASSLGLPGNGDTEAFF. CDR3 nucleotides: TGTGCCAGCAGCTTGGGTCTCCCAGGGAATGGGGACACTGAAGCTTTCTTT.

The rearrangement links TRBV5-1 to TRBJ2-3; D is uncertain. Germline-derived CDR1 and CDR2 are SGHRS and YFSETQ. V lost 1 base to trimming and J lost 2 bases, with 8 bases between them. The CDR3 covers 14 residues. The CDR3 DNA reads TGCGCCAGCAGCTTGAATAAAAACACAGATACGCAGTATTTT. Protein sequence: CASSLNKNTDTQYF.

This rearrangement joins TRBV11-2 to TRBJ2-3; no definite D call. The CDR3 is 13 amino acids. Germline CDR1 SGHAT, CDR2 FQNNGV. V lost 6 bases, J lost 2 bases, and 9 bases lay in between. The CDR3 protein is CASRRQATDTQYF. Here the CDR3 DNA reads TGTGCCAGCAGGCGGCAGGCCACAGATACGCAGTATTTT. The full variable domain, with the rest looked up from reference TRBV11-2 and TRBJ2-3, is EAGVAQSPRYKIIEKRQSVAFWCNPISGHATLYWYQQILGQGPKLLIQFQNNGVVDDSQLPKDRFSAERLKGVDSTLKIQPAKLEDSAVYLCASRRQATDTQYFGPGTRLTVL.

V usage is TRBV2 and J usage is TRBJ2-3, with D perhaps matching TRBD1 or TRBD2 (5 bases each). CDR1 is SNHLY and CDR2 is FYNNEI in the germline V gene. This CDR3 is 14 amino acids long. The V end lost 6 bases, the J end lost 0 bases, and 10 bases lay between the germline ends. This CDR3 is CASSTGPSTDTQYF. The CDR3 DNA follows: TGTGCCAGCAGCACGGGGCCTAGCACAGATACGCAGTATTTT.

The V call is TRBV6-2 or TRBV6-3, the J call TRBJ2-2, with D tentatively TRBD2 (5 bases). The length of the CDR3 is 17 residues. V dropped 0 bases and J dropped 3 bases, with 14 bases sitting between them. Looked up from germline, CDR1 is MNHEY and CDR2 is SVGEGT. CDR3 residues: CASSYSSVGDDTGELFF. For the CDR3, the DNA is TGTGCCAGCAGTTACTCGAGTGTGGGAGACGACACCGGGGAGCTGTTTTTT.

The V and J genes are TRBV5-1 and TRBJ2-6, with D uncertain. The germline V gene has CDR1 SGHRS and CDR2 YFSETQ. CDR3 size: 15 residues. The germline V and J ends were trimmed by 6 bases and 0 bases, with 10 bases remaining between them. CDR3 sequence (DNA): TGCGCCAGCACTCTACAGCACTCTGGGGCCAACGTCCTGACTTTC. Its protein is CASTLQHSGANVLTF.